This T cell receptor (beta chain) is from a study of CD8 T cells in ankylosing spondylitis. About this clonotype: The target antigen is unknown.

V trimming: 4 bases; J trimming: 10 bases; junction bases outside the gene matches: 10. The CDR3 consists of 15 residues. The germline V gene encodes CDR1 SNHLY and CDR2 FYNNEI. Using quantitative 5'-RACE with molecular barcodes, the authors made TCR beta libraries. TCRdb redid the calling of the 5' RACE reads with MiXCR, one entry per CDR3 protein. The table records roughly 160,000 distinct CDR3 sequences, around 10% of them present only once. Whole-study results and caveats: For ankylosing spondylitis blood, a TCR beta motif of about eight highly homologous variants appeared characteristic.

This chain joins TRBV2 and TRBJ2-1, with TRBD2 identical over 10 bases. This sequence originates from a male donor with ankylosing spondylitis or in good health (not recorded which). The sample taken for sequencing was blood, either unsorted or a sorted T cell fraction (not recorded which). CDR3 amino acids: CASSGKSGRALEQFF. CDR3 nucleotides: TGTGCCAGCAGTGGAAAAAGCGGGAGGGCTCTCGAGCAGTTCTTC.